The rows below give T cell receptor beta chains drawn from one sample of a study of beta chain features in type 1 diabetes. Sequencing was performed with immunoSEQ multiplex PCR; in TCRdb, only in-frame clones are kept and a portion is missing. The sample has 310,000 or so clones; about 11% are singletons. Material: naive CD4+ T cells from blood. Every receptor here comes from a woman in her 30s in good health. The CDR3 runs from the conserved cysteine through the conserved F or W. Fields, in order: J gene, clone size, D gene, V gene, CDR3 protein, CDR3 DNA. D genes are given only for firm matches. Size values are once, few and many counts, or a class for expanded clones, and some rows have none.

TRBJ1-2	few	NA	TRBV18	CASSPGDFYYGYTF	TGTGCCAGCTCACCAGGTGACTTTTACTATGGCTACACCTTC
TRBJ2-7	few	TRBD1	TRBV6-1	CASSGIFGQGRAYTSYEQYF	TGTGCCAGCAGTGGAATCTTTGGACAGGGCCGAGCGTACACGTCCTACGAGCAGTACTTC
TRBJ1-3	NA	NA	TRBV9	CASSHPAGTGNTIYF	TGTGCCAGCAGCCACCCGGCAGGGACTGGAAACACCATATATTTT
TRBJ2-5	few	TRBD2	TRBV19	CASSILAGWETQYF	TGTGCCAGTAGTATTCTAGCGGGATGGGAGACCCAGTACTTC
TRBJ2-1	few	TRBD2	TRBV7-3	CASSPAAPGRAYNEQFF	TGTGCCAGCAGCCCCGCCGCCCCGGGGAGGGCGTACAATGAGCAGTTCTTC
TRBJ2-5	few	NA	TRBV7-3	CASSRGAGPETQYF	TGTGCCAGCAGCCGCGGGGCAGGGCCTGAGACCCAGTACTTC
TRBJ1-2	NA	TRBD1	TRBV5-6	CASSRQGPGYTF	TGTGCCAGCAGCCGACAGGGGCCTGGCTACACCTTC
TRBJ2-7	few	NA	TRBV15	CATSRDTAGSYEQYF	TGTGCCACCAGCAGAGATACGGCGGGGTCCTACGAGCAGTACTTC
TRBJ2-1	few	NA	TRBV30	CAWSVGGGGSLYNEQFF	TGTGCCTGGAGTGTAGGGGGGGGCGGGAGTTTATACAATGAGCAGTTCTTC
TRBJ2-2	few	NA	TRBV6-5	CASSYGGGTGELFF	TGTGCCAGCAGTTACGGGGGCGGCACCGGGGAGCTGTTTTTT
TRBJ1-4	NA	NA	TRBV7-2	CASSHRDGEKLFF	TGTGCCAGCAGCCATCGGGATGGTGAAAAACTGTTTTTT
TRBJ2-3	few	NA	TRBV28	CASSNRFLDTDTQYF	TGTGCCAGCAGTAACCGCTTCCTAGACACAGATACGCAGTATTTT
TRBJ2-3	NA	NA	TRBV27	CASSEGEGRTDTQYF	TGTGCCAGCAGTGAGGGGGAGGGCCGCACAGATACGCAGTATTTT
TRBJ1-2	once	TRBD1	TRBV28	CASRWPGQGAYGYTF	TGTGCCAGCAGGTGGCCGGGACAGGGGGCCTATGGCTACACCTTC
TRBJ2-2	few	NA	TRBV11-2	CASSPLYGSGTGELFF	TGTGCCAGCAGCCCACTTTACGGGAGCGGTACCGGGGAGCTGTTTTTT
TRBJ2-3	few	NA	TRBV5-5	CASSFDLGDTQYF	TGTGCCAGCAGTTTCGACCTAGGCGATACGCAGTATTTT
TRBJ2-7	few	TRBD2	TRBV7-6	CASSTRLAPSYEQYF	TGTGCCAGCAGCACCCGACTAGCACCAAGTTACGAGCAGTACTTC
TRBJ1-5	NA	NA	TRBV5-6	CASSPGPGGNQPQHF	TGTGCCAGCAGCCCGGGACCGGGAGGCAATCAGCCCCAGCATTTT
TRBJ2-7	few	TRBD2	TRBV6-5	CASSYLAGGSGYEQYF	TGTGCCAGCAGTTACCTAGCGGGAGGGTCCGGGTACGAGCAGTACTTC
TRBJ2-3	NA	TRBD1	TRBV27	CASSFRTGGLQYF	TGTGCCAGCAGTTTTAGGACAGGGGGACTTCAGTATTTT
TRBJ2-7	NA	NA	TRBV7-2	CASSLAISGTPYEQYF	TGTGCCAGCAGCTTAGCGATTTCCGGGACACCCTACGAGCAGTACTTC
TRBJ2-5	NA	TRBD1	TRBV7-3	CASSLRGQTQETQYF	TGTGCCAGCAGCTTAAGGGGACAGACCCAAGAGACCCAGTACTTC
TRBJ2-3	NA	NA	TRBV19	CASSIDRGTDTQYF	TGTGCCAGTAGTATAGACAGGGGCACAGATACGCAGTATTTT
TRBJ2-7	NA	TRBD1	TRBV7-9	CASTGTGTGPSEQYF	TGTGCCAGCACCGGGACCGGGACAGGACCTAGCGAGCAGTACTTC
TRBJ2-1	NA	TRBD2	TRBV4-2	CASSQDQRASGSSYNEQFF	TGTGCCAGCAGCCAAGATCAAAGGGCTAGCGGGAGTTCCTACAATGAGCAGTTCTTC
TRBJ2-7	NA	NA	TRBV28	CASSSGHRREQYF	TGTGCCAGCAGTTCCGGACACCGTCGGGAGCAGTACTTC